This entry features one T cell receptor beta chain sequence. V lost 2 bases to trimming and J lost 4 bases, with 11 bases between them. The germline gives CDR1 WSHSY, CDR2 SAAADI. This CDR3 contains 15 residues. The data derive from a study of T cells in Graves' hyperthyroidism and ophthalmopathy. Criteria for exclusion of patients were uncontrolled infection, other autoimmune disease, pregnancy or lactation. An approximately 10 ml volume of fresh peripheral blood provided the PBMCs. Amplified TCR beta CDR3 regions derived from RNA transcripts. First-round RT-PCR targeting the TCR CDR3 was performed with the HTBI primer set. In TCRdb, the multiplex PCR reads were re-called with MiXCR into one record per CDR3 protein. The data contain 600,000 to 800,000 distinct CDR3 sequences, approximately 40% of them singletons.

The sample was blood. The J gene is TRBJ2-2, the V gene TRBV10-2; maybe TRBD2 (6 bases). The TCR sequence derives from a woman in her 40s with Graves' hyperthyroidism. Here the CDR3 reads CASSETARGTGELFF. CDR3 DNA: TGCGCCAGCAGTGAGACAGCGCGGGGCACCGGGGAGCTGTTTTTT.